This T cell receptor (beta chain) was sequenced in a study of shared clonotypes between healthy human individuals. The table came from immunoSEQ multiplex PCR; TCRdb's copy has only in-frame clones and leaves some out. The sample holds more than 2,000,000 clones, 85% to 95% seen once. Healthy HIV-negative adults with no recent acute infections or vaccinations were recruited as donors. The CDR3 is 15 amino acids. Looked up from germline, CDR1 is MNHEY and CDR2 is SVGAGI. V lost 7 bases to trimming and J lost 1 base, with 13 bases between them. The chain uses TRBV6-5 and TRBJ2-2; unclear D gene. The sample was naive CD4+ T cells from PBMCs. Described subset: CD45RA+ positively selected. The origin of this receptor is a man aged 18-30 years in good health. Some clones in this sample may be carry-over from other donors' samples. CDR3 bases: TGTGCCAGCACCCCCAGCAGGATGAACACCGGGGAGCTGTTTTTT. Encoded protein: CASTPSRMNTGELFF.